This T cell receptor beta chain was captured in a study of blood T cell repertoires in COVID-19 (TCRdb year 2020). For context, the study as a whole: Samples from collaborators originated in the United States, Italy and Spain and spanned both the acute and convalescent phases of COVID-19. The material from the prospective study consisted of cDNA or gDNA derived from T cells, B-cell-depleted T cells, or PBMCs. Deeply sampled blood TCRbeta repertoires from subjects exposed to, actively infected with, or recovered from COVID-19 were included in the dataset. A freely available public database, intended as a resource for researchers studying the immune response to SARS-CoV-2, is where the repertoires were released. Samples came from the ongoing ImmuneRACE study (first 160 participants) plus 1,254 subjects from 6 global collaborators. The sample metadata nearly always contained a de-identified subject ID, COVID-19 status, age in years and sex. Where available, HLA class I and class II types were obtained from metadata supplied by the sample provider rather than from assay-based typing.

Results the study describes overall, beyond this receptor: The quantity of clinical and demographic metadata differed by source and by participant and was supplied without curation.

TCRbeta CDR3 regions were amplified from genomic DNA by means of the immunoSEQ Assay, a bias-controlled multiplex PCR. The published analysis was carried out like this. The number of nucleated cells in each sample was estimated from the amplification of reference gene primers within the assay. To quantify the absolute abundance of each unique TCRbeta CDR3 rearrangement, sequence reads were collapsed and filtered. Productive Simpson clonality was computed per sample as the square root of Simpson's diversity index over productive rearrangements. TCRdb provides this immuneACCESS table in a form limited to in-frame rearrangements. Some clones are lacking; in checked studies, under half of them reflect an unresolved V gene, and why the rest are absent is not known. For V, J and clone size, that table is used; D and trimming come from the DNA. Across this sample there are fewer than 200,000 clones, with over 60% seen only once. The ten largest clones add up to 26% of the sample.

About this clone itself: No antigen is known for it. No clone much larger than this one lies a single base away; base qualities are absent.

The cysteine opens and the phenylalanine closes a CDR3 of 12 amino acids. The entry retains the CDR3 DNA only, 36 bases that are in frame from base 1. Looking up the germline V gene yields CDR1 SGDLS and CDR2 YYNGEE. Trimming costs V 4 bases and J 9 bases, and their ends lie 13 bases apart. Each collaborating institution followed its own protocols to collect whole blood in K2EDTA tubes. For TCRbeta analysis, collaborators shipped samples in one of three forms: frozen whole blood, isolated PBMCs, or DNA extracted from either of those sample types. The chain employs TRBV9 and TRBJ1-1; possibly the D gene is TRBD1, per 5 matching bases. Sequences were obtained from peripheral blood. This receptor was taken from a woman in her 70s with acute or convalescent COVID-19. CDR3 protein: CASSPEGIQAFF. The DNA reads TGTGCCAGCAGCCCGGAGGGGATCCAAGCTTTCTTT.